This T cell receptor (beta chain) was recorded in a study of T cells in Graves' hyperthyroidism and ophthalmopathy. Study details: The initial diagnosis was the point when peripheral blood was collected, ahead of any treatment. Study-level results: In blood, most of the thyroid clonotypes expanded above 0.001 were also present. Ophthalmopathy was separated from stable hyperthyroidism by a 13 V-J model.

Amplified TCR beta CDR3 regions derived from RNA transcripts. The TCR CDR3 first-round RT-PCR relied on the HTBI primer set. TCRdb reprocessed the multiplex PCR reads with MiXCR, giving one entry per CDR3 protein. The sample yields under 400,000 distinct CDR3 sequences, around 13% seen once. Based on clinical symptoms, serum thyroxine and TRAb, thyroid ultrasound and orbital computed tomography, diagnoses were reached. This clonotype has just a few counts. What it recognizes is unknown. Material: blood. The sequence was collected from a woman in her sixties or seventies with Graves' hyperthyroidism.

CDR3 sequence: CASSEARTGTGELFF. CDR3 DNA sequence: TGTGCCAGCAGTGAAGCGAGGACTGGCACCGGGGAGCTGTTTTTT. V gene TRBV2 combines with J gene TRBJ2-2, with D tentatively TRBD2 (5 bases). The CDR3 totals 15 residues. The V gene lost 0 bases and the J gene lost 4 bases, with 9 bases spanning the gap. Germline V lookup: CDR1 SNHLY, CDR2 FYNNEI.